A single sample is the source of the 9 T cell receptor beta chains below, sequenced in a study of CD8 T cells in ankylosing spondylitis. One entry per CDR3 protein results from TCRdb running MiXCR on the 5' RACE reads. This sample has hundreds of thousands of distinct CDR3 sequences; 20% occur once, and the top ten carry about 12%. Sequencing input: blood, either unsorted or a sorted T cell fraction (not recorded which). These receptors all come from a male donor with ankylosing spondylitis or in good health (not recorded which).

The chain is built from TRBV7-6 and TRBJ2-1; D not resolved. Germline-derived CDR1 and CDR2 are SGHVS and FNYEAQ. This CDR3 has 12 amino acids. Trimming cost V 1 base and J 10 bases, with 8 bases left between them. CDR3 in DNA: TGTGCCAGCAGCTTAGACGCGGTCGAGCAGTTCTTC. Translation: CASSLDAVEQFF.

This clonotype was counted only a few times. V is TRBV7-9 and J is TRBJ2-4; D is ambiguous. V dropped 5 bases and J dropped 9 bases, with 8 bases sitting between them. The CDR3 is 11 residues long. Germline CDR1 is SEHNR and CDR2 is FQNEAQ (reference sequence). The CDR3 bases are TGTGCCAGCAGCGGCATAGGCATTCAGTACTTC. Its protein product is CASSGIGIQYF.

This clonotype appeared a few times. The chain couples TRBV12-3 or TRBV12-4 to TRBJ2-3; D remains ambiguous. V lost 5 bases, J lost 1 base, and 10 bases lay in between. The CDR3 totals 14 residues. The CDR3 sequence is CASSPVSRTDTQYF. The CDR3 DNA is TGTGCCAGCAGTCCAGTAAGTCGCACAGATACGCAGTATTTT.

The V and J genes are TRBV5-5 and TRBJ2-3, with D uncertain. Germline CDR1 is SGHKS and CDR2 is YYEKEE (reference sequence). CDR3 length: 15 residues. The ends were cut back, 0 bases at V and 2 bases at J, with 10 bases in the middle. The CDR3 reads CASSLGWFPTDTQYF. The CDR3 DNA reads TGTGCCAGCAGCTTGGGGTGGTTCCCCACAGATACGCAGTATTTT.

This clonotype occurred a few times. V is TRBV7-6 and J is TRBJ2-2; the match to TRBD1 covers 8 bases. From germline, CDR1 is SGHVS and CDR2 FNYEAQ. CDR3 length: 15 amino acids. V lost 4 bases to trimming and J lost 3 bases; unmatched junction nucleotides: 4. The CDR3 DNA is TGTGCCAGCAGCTCACCGGACAGGGACACCGGGGAGCTGTTTTTT. It codes for CASSSPDRDTGELFF.

The chain is built from TRBV12-3 or TRBV12-4 and TRBJ2-3; 9 positions agree with TRBD1. V shed 6 bases, J shed 0 bases, and the junction held 4 bases outside the gene matches. The CDR3 loop spans 15 amino acids. CDR3 coding DNA: TGTGCCAGCAGCCGAGGGACAGGGAGCACAGATACGCAGTATTTT. The encoded protein is CASSRGTGSTDTQYF.

V is TRBV20-1 and J is TRBJ2-7; 11 bases align to TRBD2. J lost 0 bases, V lost 5 bases, and 12 bases had no gene match. The CDR3 has 17 residues. From germline, CDR1 is DFQATT and CDR2 SNEGSKA (reference sequence). The CDR3 DNA sequence: TGCAGTGCTCCGAGTAGGGCTAGCGGGGGGCACTCCTACGAGCAGTACTTC. It yields the protein CSAPSRASGGHSYEQYF.

The CDR3 bases are TGTGCCAGCAGTACAGGACATTTTCAGTACTTC. It yields the protein CASSTGHFQYF. The chain is built from TRBV6-5 and TRBJ2-4; possibly TRBD1 for D (5 bases). This CDR3 spans 11 amino acids. V lost 5 bases and J lost 11, with 10 bases in between. The V gene's germline CDR1 is MNHEY and CDR2 SVGAGI.

This clonotype was seen a few times. The CDR3 region is CASSLGGQGAAKNIQYF. CDR3 DNA: TGTGCCAGCAGCTTAGGGGGACAGGGGGCTGCCAAAAACATTCAGTACTTC. The chain is built from TRBV11-2 and TRBJ2-4, with 12 bases lining up with TRBD1. V dropped 1 base and J dropped 1; count of bases not matched to a gene: 2. The length of the CDR3 is 17 residues. Looked up from germline, CDR1 is SGHAT and CDR2 is FQNNGV.